One sample yielded the 25 T cell receptor beta chains listed below, sequenced in a study of blood T cell repertoires in COVID-19 (TCRdb year 2020). Libraries came from the immunoSEQ multiplex PCR assay. In TCRdb, the immuneACCESS table is reduced to in-frame sequences with V and J assigned. These tables do not hold every clone; where another copy was compared, an unresolved V gene accounts for under half, and the others remain unexplained. Recorded for this sample are about 220,000 clones; about three quarters of them occurred a single time. The biggest ten clones account for roughly 7% of the sample. The sequencing sample was made of peripheral blood. The receptors stem from a woman aged 70-85 years with acute or convalescent COVID-19.

This clone appeared once. The chain couples TRBV11-2 to TRBJ2-1; D ambiguous. V lost 1 base and J lost 1, with 5 bases in between. The CDR3 is made up of 14 amino acids. CDR1 is SGHAT, CDR2 FQNNGV, per germline. CDR3: CASSLVVSYNEQFF. The CDR3 DNA sequence: TGTGCCAGCAGCTTAGTCGTATCCTACAATGAGCAGTTCTTC.

This chain uses TRBV29-1 with TRBJ1-6; tentatively, D is TRBD1 (6 bases). This CDR3 is 13 amino acids long. Trimming took off 6 bases at V and 8 bases at J, with 14 bases between the two ends. Looked up from germline, CDR1 is SQVTM and CDR2 is ANQGSEA. The CDR3 coding sequence is TGCAGCGTGGGGGACAATAGGGATTCACCCCTCCACTTT. Its translation is CSVGDNRDSPLHF.

This chain joins TRBV5-4 and TRBJ1-4, with TRBD1 matching 7 bases. V trimming: 4 bases; J trimming: 4 bases; junction bases outside the gene matches: 4. The CDR3 is made up of 14 amino acids. Germline CDR1 SGHNT, CDR2 YYREEE (reference sequence). The CDR3 DNA reads TGTGCCAGCAGCGTGACAGGGATTAATGAAAAACTGTTTTTT. This gives the protein CASSVTGINEKLFF.

The chain couples TRBV9 to TRBJ2-5, with D perhaps matching TRBD2 (5 bases). The CDR3 has 15 amino acids. Trimming left V 4 bases short and J 1 base short, with 14 bases between. Germline CDR1 SGDLS, CDR2 YYNGEE. The CDR3 loop reads CASSPRVRVQETQYF. The CDR3 DNA is TGTGCCAGCAGCCCGAGGGTTAGGGTCCAAGAGACCCAGTACTTC.

The rearrangement uses TRBV24-1 and TRBJ2-3; TRBD1 agrees at 8 bases. From germline, CDR1 is KGHDR and CDR2 SFDVKD. J gave up 9 bases and V 7 bases, and 5 bases lay outside the gene matches. The CDR3 is 12 residues long. The CDR3 nucleotides read TGTGCCACCAGCTCAGGGGGCCCCACGCAGTATTTT. Its protein is CATSSGGPTQYF.

The sample holds one count of this clone. V usage is TRBV11-2 and J usage is TRBJ2-5; 8 positions match TRBD2. Germline V gene lookup returns CDR1 SGHAT and CDR2 FQNNGV. This CDR3 comprises 14 residues. Unmatched junction bases numbered 6, after V lost 5 bases and J lost 4 bases. The CDR3 DNA reads as TGTGCCAGCAGCGTAAATAGCGGGATAGAGACCCAGTACTTC. Its protein product is CASSVNSGIETQYF.

This clone was seen more than once but under ten times. The sample holds other DNA sequences that translate to the same CDR3. This sequence joins TRBV5-1 and TRBJ2-5, with D perhaps matching TRBD1 or TRBD2 (7 bases each). Trimming shortened V by 9 bases and J by 5 bases, and 23 bases separated the two germline ends. Germline V gene lookup returns CDR1 SGHRS and CDR2 YFSETQ. CDR3 size: 15 residues. The DNA for the CDR3 is TGCGCCACCAGGGGGGGGACGGCCGCAGGGGAGACCCAGTACTTC. It encodes CATRGGTAAGETQYF.

V and J are TRBV25-1 and TRBJ2-4, with D perhaps matching TRBD1 (6 bases). CDR1 and CDR2 (germline): MGHDK, SYGVNS. V was trimmed by 1 base and J by 6 bases, leaving 13 bases between them. The CDR3 covers 15 residues. The CDR3 here is CASSESGTWRNIQYF. For the CDR3, the DNA is TGTGCCAGCAGTGAATCTGGGACATGGCGAAACATTCAGTACTTC. Variable domain in full (rest from reference TRBV25-1 and TRBJ2-4): EADIYQTPRYLVIGTGKKITLECSQTMGHDKMYWYQQDPGMELHLIHYSYGVNSTEKGDLSSESTVSRIRTEHFPLTLESARPSHTSQYLCASSESGTWRNIQYFGAGTRLSVL.

J is TRBJ1-2 and V is TRBV29-1, with unresolved D. The CDR3 covers 16 residues. V shed 1 base and J shed 4 bases, with 19 bases lying between them. Germline CDR1 and CDR2: SQVTM and ANQGSEA. The CDR3, as DNA: TGCAGCGTTGAAGGCCCTGGCGGGGATTTTGCCTATGGCTACACCTTC. It codes for CSVEGPGGDFAYGYTF.

The chain joins TRBV24-1 to TRBJ2-1; 9 nucleotides match TRBD2. This CDR3 is 19 amino acids long. CDR1 is KGHDR, CDR2 SFDVKD, per germline. Losses at the gene ends were 5 bases for V and 2 bases for J; bases not matched to a gene: 15. CDR3 sequence (DNA): TGTGCCACCAGTGCGACCCAATCGATGAGCGGGGGGACCTACAATGAGCAGTTCTTC. Amino acids: CATSATQSMSGGTYNEQFF.

The chain combines TRBV6-5 with TRBJ2-1; D is ambiguous. The CDR3 is made up of 15 amino acids. Trimming took 7 bases from V and 4 from J, leaving 17 bases between them. Germline V gene sequence: CDR1 MNHEY, CDR2 SVGAGI. The CDR3 region has the DNA TGTGCCAGCAAAAAGACTCGAGACCCTTACAATGAGCAGTTCTTC. It specifies CASKKTRDPYNEQFF.

V and J are TRBV11-3 and TRBJ2-3, with 10 bases lining up with TRBD1. V shed 2 bases and J 3 bases; nucleotides not matched to a gene: 2. The CDR3 is 15 residues long. Germline V gene data show CDR1 as SGHNT and CDR2 as YENEEA. In DNA, the CDR3 is TGTGCCAGCAGCTTAAGACAGGGGGCAACAGATACGCAGTATTTT. Amino acid sequence: CASSLRQGATDTQYF. The full variable domain, its missing parts supplied by reference TRBV11-3 and TRBJ2-3, is EAGVVQSPRYKIIEKKQPVAFWCNPISGHNTLYWYLQNLGQGPELLIRYENEEAVDDSQLPKDRFSAERLKGVDSTLKIQPAELGDSAVYLCASSLRQGATDTQYFGPGTRLTVL.

V and J are TRBV29-1 and TRBJ1-2; D gene ambiguous. The V end lost 0 bases, the J end lost 5 bases, and 7 bases lay between the germline ends. This CDR3 region has 12 residues. Germline CDR1 SQVTM, CDR2 ANQGSEA. CDR3: CSVEDPVYGYTF. The CDR3 DNA reads as TGCAGCGTTGAAGATCCGGTTTATGGCTACACCTTC.

The count of this clone is one. The rearrangement uses TRBV5-1 and TRBJ1-1; D perhaps matches TRBD1 (5 bases). CDR1 SGHRS and CDR2 YFSETQ come from the germline V gene. Deletions cut 4 bases from V and 4 bases from J, with 23 bases between. This CDR3 region has 17 residues. The chain's CDR3 is CASSRVGQTLRGTEAFF. DNA for the CDR3: TGCGCCAGCAGCCGAGTGGGTCAGACACTAAGGGGCACTGAAGCTTTCTTT.

The gene calls are TRBV5-6 and TRBJ1-5; perhaps TRBD1 as D (6 bases). Germline lookup yields CDR1 SGHDT and CDR2 YYEEEE. The CDR3 is 16 amino acids. The V gene lost 4 bases and the J gene lost 0 bases, with 14 bases spanning the gap. CDR3 nucleotide sequence: TGTGCCAGCAGCCTTAGGACAGTCTCTAGCAATCAGCCCCAGCATTTT. This translates into CASSLRTVSSNQPQHF.

Note on this clone: Other nucleotide sequences in the sample specify the same CDR3. V and J are TRBV24-1 and TRBJ2-1; 15 bases agree with TRBD2. Per the germline V gene, CDR1 is KGHDR and CDR2 is SFDVKD. After removal of 9 bases from V and 7 bases from J, the junction contained 0 bases not matched to a gene. CDR3 length: 13 residues. CDR3 loop: CATGLAGGNEQFF. The CDR3, as DNA: TGTGCCACCGGACTAGCGGGGGGGAATGAGCAGTTCTTC.

The table lists this clone with a few counts. The chain uses TRBV6-6 and TRBJ1-5; D is unclear. V shed 6 bases and J shed 6 bases, with 12 bases lying between them. Looked up from germline, CDR1 is MNHNY and CDR2 is SVGAGI (reference sequence). This CDR3 is built from 13 residues. The CDR3 DNA sequence: TGTGCCAGCAGCCCCGTACCGGGTCAGCCCCAGCATTTT. Encoded protein: CASSPVPGQPQHF.

The chain employs TRBV7-6 and TRBJ1-4; D might be TRBD1 (6 bases). Germline lookup yields CDR1 SGHVS and CDR2 FNYEAQ. The CDR3 is 14 residues long. V shed 5 bases and J shed 8 bases, with 15 bases lying between them. The CDR3 region has the DNA TGTGCCAGCAGCCGCGAACAGGGTAGAGAAAAACTGTTTTTT. Protein: CASSREQGREKLFF.

J is TRBJ2-5 and V is TRBV5-8, with TRBD1 identical over 10 bases. The CDR3 runs to 16 residues. In germline, CDR1 is SGHTS, CDR2 YDEGEE. Germline trimming cut 4 bases from V and 5 bases from J; bases unmatched to any gene: 11. The CDR3 here is CASSETGTGEGETQYF. DNA for the CDR3: TGTGCCAGCAGCGAAACCGGGACAGGGGAGGGCGAGACCCAGTACTTC.

The chain couples TRBV2 to TRBJ1-1, with a weak D call TRBD1 (5 bases). The V and J ends lost 5 bases and 0 bases respectively, with 16 bases between them. Germline CDR1 and CDR2: SNHLY and FYNNEI. The CDR3 runs to 16 residues. The CDR3 spells CASSLTRDSLNTEAFF. In nucleotides, the CDR3 is TGTGCCAGCAGTCTAACCCGAGACAGCCTGAACACTGAAGCTTTCTTT.

The V and J genes are TRBV6-5 and TRBJ2-7; 7 nucleotides match TRBD2. This CDR3 is built from 15 residues. Germline V gene sequence: CDR1 MNHEY, CDR2 SVGAGI. Trimming took 5 bases from V and 3 from J; bases not matched to a gene: 10. The CDR3 is CASSPLVGDYYEQYF. In nucleotides, the CDR3 is TGTGCCAGCAGTCCTCTAGTCGGGGACTACTACGAGCAGTACTTC.

This chain uses TRBV2 with TRBJ2-2, with a possible D match to TRBD1 (7 bases). The V end was cut by 7 bases, the J end by 4 bases, with 13 bases between. Germline V lookup: CDR1 SNHLY, CDR2 FYNNEI. This CDR3 contains 14 residues. The chain's CDR3 is CASNYRGGTGELFF. In DNA form, the CDR3 reads TGTGCCAGCAATTACAGGGGAGGCACCGGGGAGCTGTTTTTT.

This sequence joins TRBV3-1 (or the pseudogene TRBV3-2) and TRBJ1-2; TRBD1 aligns across 7 bases. CDR3 length equals 13 residues. The trim removed 2 bases at V and 13 bases at J, leaving 10 bases unmatched. Germline values: CDR1 LGHDT, CDR2 YNNKEL (reference sequence). The chain's CDR3 is CASSQFPGGGLTF. In DNA, the CDR3 is TGTGCCAGCAGCCAATTCCCAGGAGGGGGCCTCACCTTC.

The chain uses TRBV4-2 and TRBJ2-2, with 8 bases fitting TRBD1. Per germline, CDR1 LGHNA and CDR2 YNFKEQ. The CDR3 is 18 amino acids. Losses at the gene ends were 4 bases for V and 4 bases for J; bases not matched to a gene: 14. CDR3 nucleotide sequence: TGTGCCAGCAGCCTATCGGGGACAGGACTTATGGGCACCGGGGAGCTGTTTTTT. Residues: CASSLSGTGLMGTGELFF.

The chain employs TRBV7-2 and TRBJ2-7; 8 bases match TRBD2. This CDR3 contains 15 residues. CDR1 is SGHTA and CDR2 is FQGNSA in the germline V gene. V gave up 0 bases and J gave up 4 bases; unmatched junction bases: 5. Here the CDR3 DNA reads TGTGCCAGCAGCTTAGCGGGACTAGGCTCATACGAGCAGTACTTC. This translates into CASSLAGLGSYEQYF.